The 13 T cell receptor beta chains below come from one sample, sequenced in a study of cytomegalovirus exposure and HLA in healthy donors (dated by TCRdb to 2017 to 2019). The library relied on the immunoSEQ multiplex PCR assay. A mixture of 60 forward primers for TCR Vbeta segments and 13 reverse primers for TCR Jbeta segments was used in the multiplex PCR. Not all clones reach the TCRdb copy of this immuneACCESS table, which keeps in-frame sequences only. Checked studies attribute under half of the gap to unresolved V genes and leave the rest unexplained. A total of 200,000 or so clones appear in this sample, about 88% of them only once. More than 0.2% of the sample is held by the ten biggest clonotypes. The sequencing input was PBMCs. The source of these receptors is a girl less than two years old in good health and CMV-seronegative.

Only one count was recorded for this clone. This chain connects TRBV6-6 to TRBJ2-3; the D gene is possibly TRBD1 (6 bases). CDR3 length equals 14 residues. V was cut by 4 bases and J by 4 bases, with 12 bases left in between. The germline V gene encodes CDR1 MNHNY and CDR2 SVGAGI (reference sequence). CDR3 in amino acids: CASSSSRGADTQYF. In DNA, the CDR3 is TGTGCCAGCAGTTCTTCCAGGGGAGCAGATACGCAGTATTTT.

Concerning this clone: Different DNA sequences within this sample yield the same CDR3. For the CDR3, the DNA is TGTGCCAGCAGCCCGGACAGGGCCTACGGCTACACCTTC. Its translation is CASSPDRAYGYTF. The V gene is TRBV5-4, the J gene TRBJ1-2; 8 bases fit TRBD1. Germline V CDR1 and CDR2: SGHNT, YYREEE (reference sequence). This CDR3 contains 13 residues. V gave up 4 bases and J gave up 8 bases; unmatched junction bases: 7.

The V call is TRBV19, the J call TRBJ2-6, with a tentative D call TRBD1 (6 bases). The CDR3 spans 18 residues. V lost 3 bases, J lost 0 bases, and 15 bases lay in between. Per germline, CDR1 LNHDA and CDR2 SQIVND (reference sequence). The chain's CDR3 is CASSMVAGVLSGANVLTF. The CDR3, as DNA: TGTGCCAGTAGTATGGTTGCAGGGGTCCTCTCTGGGGCCAACGTCCTGACTTTC.

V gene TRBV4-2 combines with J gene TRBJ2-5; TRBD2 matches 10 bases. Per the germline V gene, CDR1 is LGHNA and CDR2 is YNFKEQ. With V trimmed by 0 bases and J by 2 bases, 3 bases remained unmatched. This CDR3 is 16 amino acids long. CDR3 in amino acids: CASSQEPSGGQETQYF. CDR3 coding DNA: TGTGCCAGCAGCCAAGAGCCTAGCGGGGGACAAGAGACCCAGTACTTC.

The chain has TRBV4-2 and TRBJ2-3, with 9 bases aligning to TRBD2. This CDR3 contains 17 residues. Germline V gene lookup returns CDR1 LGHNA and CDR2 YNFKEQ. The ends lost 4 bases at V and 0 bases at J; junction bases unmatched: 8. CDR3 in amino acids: CASSPRLADTSTDTQYF. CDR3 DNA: TGTGCCAGCAGCCCGAGACTAGCGGATACTAGCACAGATACGCAGTATTTT.

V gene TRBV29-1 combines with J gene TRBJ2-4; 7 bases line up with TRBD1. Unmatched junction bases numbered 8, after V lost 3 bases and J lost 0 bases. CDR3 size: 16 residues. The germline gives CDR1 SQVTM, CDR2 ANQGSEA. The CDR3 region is CSVEAYRGLAKNIQYF. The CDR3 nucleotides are TGCAGCGTTGAGGCCTACAGGGGATTAGCCAAAAACATTCAGTACTTC.

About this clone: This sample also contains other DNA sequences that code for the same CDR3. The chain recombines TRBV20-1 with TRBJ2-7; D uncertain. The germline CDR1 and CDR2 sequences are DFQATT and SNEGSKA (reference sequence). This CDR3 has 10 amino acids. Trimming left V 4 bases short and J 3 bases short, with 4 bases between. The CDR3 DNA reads TGCAGTGCTACACACTACGAGCAGTACTTC. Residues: CSATHYEQYF.

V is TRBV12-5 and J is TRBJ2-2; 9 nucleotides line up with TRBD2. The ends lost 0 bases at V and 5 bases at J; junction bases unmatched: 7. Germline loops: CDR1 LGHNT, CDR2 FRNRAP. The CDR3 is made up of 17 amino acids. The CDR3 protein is CASGLVPGLAFTGELFF. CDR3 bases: TGTGCTAGTGGTTTGGTACCAGGACTAGCGTTTACCGGGGAGCTGTTTTTT.

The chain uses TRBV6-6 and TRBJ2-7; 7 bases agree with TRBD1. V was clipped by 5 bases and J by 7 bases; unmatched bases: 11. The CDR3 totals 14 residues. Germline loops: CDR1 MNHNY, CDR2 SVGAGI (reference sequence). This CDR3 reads CASSDRQGRSEQYF. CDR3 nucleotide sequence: TGTGCCAGCAGTGACCGACAGGGAAGGTCGGAGCAGTACTTC.

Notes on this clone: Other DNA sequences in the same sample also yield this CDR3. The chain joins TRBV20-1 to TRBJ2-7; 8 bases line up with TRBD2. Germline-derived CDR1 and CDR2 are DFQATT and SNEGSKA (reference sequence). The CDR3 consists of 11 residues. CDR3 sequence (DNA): TGCACCAGGCTAGCGGGTAACGAGCAGTACTTC. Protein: CTRLAGNEQYF.

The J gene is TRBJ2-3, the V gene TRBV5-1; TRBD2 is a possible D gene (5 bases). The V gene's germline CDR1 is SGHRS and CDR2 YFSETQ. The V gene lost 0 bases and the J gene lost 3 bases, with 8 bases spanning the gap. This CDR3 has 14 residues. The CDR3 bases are TGCGCCAGCAGCTTGGGACTACTGACAGATACGCAGTATTTT. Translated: CASSLGLLTDTQYF. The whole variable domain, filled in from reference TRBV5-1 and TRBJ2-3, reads KAGVTQTPRYLIKTRGQQVTLSCSPISGHRSVSWYQQTPGQGLQFLFEYFSETQRNKGNFPGRFSGRQFSNSRSEMNVSTLELGDSALYLCASSLGLLTDTQYFGPGTRLTVL.

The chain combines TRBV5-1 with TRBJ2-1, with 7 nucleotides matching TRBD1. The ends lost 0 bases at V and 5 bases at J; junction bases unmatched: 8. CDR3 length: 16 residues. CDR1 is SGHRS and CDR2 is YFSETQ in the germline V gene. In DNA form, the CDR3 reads TGCGCCAGCAGCTTGGAACTGGGGACAGTAAACAATGAGCAGTTCTTC. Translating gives CASSLELGTVNNEQFF.

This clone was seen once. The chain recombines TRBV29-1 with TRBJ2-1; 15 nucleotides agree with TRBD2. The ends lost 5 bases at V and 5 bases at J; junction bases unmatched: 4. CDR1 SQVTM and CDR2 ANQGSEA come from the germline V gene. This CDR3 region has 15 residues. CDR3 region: CSVRTSGREDNEQFF. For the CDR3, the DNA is TGCAGCGTTCGGACTAGCGGGAGGGAGGACAATGAGCAGTTCTTC.